The 2 T cell receptor beta chains given below trace back to one sample, sequenced in a study of brain T cells in children with intractable seizures. Only in-frame clones appear in the TCRdb table, and some are missing; sequencing was by immunoSEQ multiplex PCR. The sample lists 60,000 to 85,000 clones; around 93% were seen once. The sample consisted of peripheral blood, taken at surgery. The origin of the receptors is a boy less than two years old with tuberous sclerosis and intractable seizures.

This clone was recorded only once. The CDR3 spells CASSFRGADEQYF. The CDR3, as DNA: TGTGCCAGCAGTTTCAGGGGGGCGGATGAGCAGTACTTC. This chain joins TRBV12-3 or TRBV12-4 and TRBJ2-7, with D tentatively TRBD1 (7 bases). CDR3 length: 13 residues. V was cut by 3 bases and J by 7 bases, with 13 bases left in between.

The chain uses TRBV5-5 and TRBJ2-7, with 7 bases identical to TRBD2. The trim removed 2 bases at V and 4 bases at J, leaving 15 bases unmatched. Germline lookup yields CDR1 SGHKS and CDR2 YYEKEE (reference sequence). The CDR3 length is 17 residues. CDR3 nucleotide sequence: TGTGCCAGCAGCTTACAAGATACTAGCGTCCCAATATACGAGCAGTACTTC. This codes for CASSLQDTSVPIYEQYF.